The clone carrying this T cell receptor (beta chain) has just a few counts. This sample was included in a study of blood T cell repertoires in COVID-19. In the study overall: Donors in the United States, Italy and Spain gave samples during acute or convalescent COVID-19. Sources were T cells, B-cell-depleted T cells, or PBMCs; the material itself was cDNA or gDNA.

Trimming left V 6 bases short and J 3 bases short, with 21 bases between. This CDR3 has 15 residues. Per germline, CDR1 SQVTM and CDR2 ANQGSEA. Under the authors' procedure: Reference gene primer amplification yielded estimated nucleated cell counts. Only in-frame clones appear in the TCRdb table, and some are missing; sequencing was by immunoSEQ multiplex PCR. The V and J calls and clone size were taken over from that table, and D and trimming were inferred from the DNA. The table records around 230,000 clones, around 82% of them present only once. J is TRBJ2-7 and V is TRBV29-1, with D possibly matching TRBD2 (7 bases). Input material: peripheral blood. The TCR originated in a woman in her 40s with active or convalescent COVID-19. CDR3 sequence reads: CSVGGGGKGFYEQYF. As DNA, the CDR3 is TGCAGCGTAGGGGGAGGGGGTAAGGGTTTCTACGAGCAGTACTTC.